This TCR beta chain was documented in a study of identical twins. Whole-study results and caveats: The models gave estimates that fell short of the out-of-frame TCR alpha sharing seen in monozygotic twins.

The donors were all healthy and Caucasian. TCRdb re-called the 5' RACE reads through MiXCR, storing one row per CDR3 protein. This table has around 670,000 distinct CDR3 sequences, 5.5% to 7.5% appearing once. The sample holds a few counts of this clonotype. Its target is unknown. The specimen was naive T cells sorted from blood. The TCR originated in a man younger than 30 in good health.

The CDR3 loop reads CAWRGASGTDTQYF. CDR3 bases: TGTGCCTGGAGGGGGGCTAGCGGGACAGATACGCAGTATTTT. The chain is built from TRBV30 and TRBJ2-3, with 8 bases matching TRBD2. Germline loops: CDR1 GTSNPN, CDR2 SVGIG (reference sequence). The CDR3 is 14 residues long. V trimming: 3 bases; J trimming: 3 bases; junction bases outside the gene matches: 5. Full variable domain (remainder filled in from reference TRBV30 and TRBJ2-3): SQTIHQWPATLVQPVGSPLSLECTVEGTSNPNLYWYRQAAGRGLQLLFYSVGIGQISSEVPQNLSASRPQDRQFILSSKKLLLSDSGFYLCAWRGASGTDTQYFGPGTRLTVL.